A single sample is the source of the 9 T cell receptor beta chains below, sequenced in a study of T cell responses to AZD1222 COVID-19 vaccine. TCRdb's table, derived via immunoSEQ multiplex PCR, lists solely in-frame clones and lacks some. The sample yields 150,000 or so clones, 85% to 90% seen once. Source: peripheral blood, taken on day 0 of AZD1222 vaccination. The receptors shown here come from an adult in good health.

V usage is TRBV11-2 and J usage is TRBJ2-2, with 7 bases fitting TRBD2. The CDR3 length is 18 residues. Germline CDR1 reads SGHAT; CDR2 reads FQNNGV. Trimming took 6 bases from V and 3 from J; bases not matched to a gene: 16. The CDR3, as DNA: TGTGCCAGCAGGCCTCCCCTTGGTGGGGGGGGAGACACCGGGGAGCTGTTTTTT. Protein: CASRPPLGGGGDTGELFF.

This chain joins TRBV7-6 and TRBJ2-7, with 11 bases aligning to TRBD1. CDR3 length: 13 residues. V shed 5 bases, J shed 7 bases, and the junction held 4 bases outside the gene matches. From germline, CDR1 is SGHVS and CDR2 FNYEAQ. CDR3 loop: CASSGGTGGEQYF. Written as DNA, the CDR3 is TGTGCCAGCAGCGGCGGGACAGGGGGTGAGCAGTACTTC.

Concerning this clone itself: Other nucleotide sequences in the sample specify the same CDR3. The chain links TRBV12-3 or TRBV12-4 to TRBJ1-2; a possible D gene is TRBD1 (5 bases). The CDR3 contains 12 residues. Trimming removed 1 base from V and 11 bases from J, with 11 bases in between. CDR3 in DNA: TGTGCCAGCAGTTTAGAGGGACGCGGTTACACCTTC. The encoded protein is CASSLEGRGYTF.

The chain combines TRBV28 with TRBJ1-2; D might be TRBD1 (5 bases). The V end was cut by 3 bases, the J end by 1 base, with 12 bases between. The CDR3 runs to 15 residues. In germline, CDR1 is MDHEN, CDR2 SYDVKM. Written as DNA, the CDR3 is TGTGCCAGCAGTTTTTTAGGGGACTTTAACTATGGCTACACCTTC. It is translated as CASSFLGDFNYGYTF.

Comments on this clone: The junction does not match germline at one end; this may be a read error. CDR3 in DNA: TGTGCTAGCAGCTTATCCGTTGATACGCAGTATTTT. As protein: CASSLSVDTQYF. V gene TRBV7-7 combines with J gene TRBJ2-3; D call uncertain. CDR1 is SSHAT and CDR2 is FNYEAQ in the germline V gene (reference sequence). The CDR3 runs 12 residues.

The rearrangement uses TRBV2 and TRBJ1-2; D might be TRBD1 (5 bases). The CDR3 runs to 15 residues. Germline CDR1 reads SNHLY; CDR2 reads FYNNEI. Trimming took 1 base from V and 3 from J, leaving 12 bases between them. This CDR3 reads CASSEVGTVDYGYTF. CDR3 DNA: TGTGCCAGCAGTGAAGTCGGGACGGTTGACTATGGCTACACCTTC.

The V and J genes are TRBV5-4 and TRBJ2-4; 8 bases align to TRBD1. CDR3 length equals 14 residues. V lost 4 bases to trimming and J lost 8 bases; unmatched junction nucleotides: 8. The germline V gene encodes CDR1 SGHNT and CDR2 YYREEE (reference sequence). In DNA form, the CDR3 reads TGTGCCAGCAGCCTCCAGGGGGCGAAGGACATTCAGTACTTC. Encoded protein: CASSLQGAKDIQYF.

The V gene is TRBV3-1 (or the pseudogene TRBV3-2), the J gene TRBJ2-1, with 9 nucleotides matching TRBD1. From germline, CDR1 is LGHDT and CDR2 YNNKEL (reference sequence). Trimming at V came to 1 base and at J to 8 bases, leaving 12 bases not matched to a gene. CDR3 size: 17 residues. The DNA for the CDR3 is TGTGCCAGCAGCCAAGGACTGGCTGGACAGGGGTTTCATGAGCAGTTCTTC. Its protein is CASSQGLAGQGFHEQFF.

The rearrangement uses TRBV7-2 and TRBJ1-2; D is undetermined. V gave up 5 bases and J gave up 4 bases, with 20 bases separating them. This CDR3 has 16 amino acids. Germline CDR1 SGHTA, CDR2 FQGNSA. CDR3: CASSPPREPPFYGYTF. Written as DNA, the CDR3 is TGTGCCAGCAGCCCTCCCCGGGAGCCACCCTTCTATGGCTACACCTTC.